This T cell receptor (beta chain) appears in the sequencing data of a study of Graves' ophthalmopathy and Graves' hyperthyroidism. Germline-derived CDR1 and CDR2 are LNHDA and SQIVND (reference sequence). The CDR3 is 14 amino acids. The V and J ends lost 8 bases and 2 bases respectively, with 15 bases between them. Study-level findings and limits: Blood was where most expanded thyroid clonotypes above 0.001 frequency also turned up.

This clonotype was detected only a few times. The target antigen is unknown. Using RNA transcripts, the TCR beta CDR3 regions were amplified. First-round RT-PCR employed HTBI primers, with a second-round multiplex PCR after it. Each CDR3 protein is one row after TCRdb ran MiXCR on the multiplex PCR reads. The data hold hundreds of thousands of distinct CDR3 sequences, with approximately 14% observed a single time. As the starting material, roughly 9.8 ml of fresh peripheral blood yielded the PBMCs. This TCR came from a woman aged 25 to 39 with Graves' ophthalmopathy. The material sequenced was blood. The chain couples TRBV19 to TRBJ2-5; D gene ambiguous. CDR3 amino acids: CASSLNGIQETQYF. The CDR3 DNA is TGTGCCAGTTCCCTCAATGGGATACAAGAGACCCAGTACTTC.